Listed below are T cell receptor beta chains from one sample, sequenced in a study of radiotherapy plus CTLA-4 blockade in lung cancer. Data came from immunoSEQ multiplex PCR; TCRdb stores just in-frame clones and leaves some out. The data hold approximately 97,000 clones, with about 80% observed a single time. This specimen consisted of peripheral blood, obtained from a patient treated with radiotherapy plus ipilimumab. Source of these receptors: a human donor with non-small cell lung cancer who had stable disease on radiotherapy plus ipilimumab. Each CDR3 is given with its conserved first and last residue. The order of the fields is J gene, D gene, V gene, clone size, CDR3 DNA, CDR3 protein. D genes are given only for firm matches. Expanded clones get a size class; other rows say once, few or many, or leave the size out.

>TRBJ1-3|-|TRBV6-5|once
TGTGCCAGCAGTGACGGACTAGGGAACACCATATATTTT
CASSDGLGNTIYF
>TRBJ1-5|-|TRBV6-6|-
TGTGCCAGCAGCCCCCCTGGGCAGCCCCAGCATTTT
CASSPPGQPQHF
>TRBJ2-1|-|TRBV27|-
TGTGCCAGCAGCTCCGCAGGGATCTCTTCCTACAATGAGCAGTTCTTC
CASSSAGISSYNEQFF
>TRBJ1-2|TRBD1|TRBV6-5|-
TGTGCCAGCAGCTCCGGGACAGGGGAAATCTATGGCTACACCTTC
CASSSGTGEIYGYTF
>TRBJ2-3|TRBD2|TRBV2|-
TGTGCCAGCATGGGACTAGCGGGAGTAAGAACAGATACGCAGTATTTT
CASMGLAGVRTDTQYF
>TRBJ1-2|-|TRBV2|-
TGTGCCAGCAGTGAGCCGGGCCAGAACTATGGCTACACCTTC
CASSEPGQNYGYTF
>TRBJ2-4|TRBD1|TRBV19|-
TGTGCCAGTAGTAGCCCGACAGGGGGAAGAAACATTCAGTACTTC
CASSSPTGGRNIQYF
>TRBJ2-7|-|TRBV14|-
TGTGCCAGCAGCCCTCGGAGGGTCAAGGACGAGCAGTACTTC
CASSPRRVKDEQYF
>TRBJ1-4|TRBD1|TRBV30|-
TGTGCCTGGAGTGTTAGGCGGGACAGGGTGTTTTTT
CAWSVRRDRVFF
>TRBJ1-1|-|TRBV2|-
TGTGCCAGCAGTGAAGCGGGCAGACTGAACACTGAAGCTTTCTTT
CASSEAGRLNTEAFF
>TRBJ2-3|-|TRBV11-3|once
TGTGCCAGCAGCTCCCGAGGAGCTGGCACAGATACGCAGTATTTT
CASSSRGAGTDTQYF
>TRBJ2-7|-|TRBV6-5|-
TGTGCCAGCAGTCCCAGGGTTCGCGACGAGCAGTACTTC
CASSPRVRDEQYF
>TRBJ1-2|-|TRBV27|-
TGTGCCAGCAGTTTATTAGGGGACACTGATAACTATGGCTACACCTTC
CASSLLGDTDNYGYTF
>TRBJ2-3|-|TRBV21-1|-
TGTGCCAGCAGCATCTCGGGTACAGATACGCAGTATTTT
CASSISGTDTQYF
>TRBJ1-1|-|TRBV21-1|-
TGTGCCAGCAGCAAAGGTCCCCGGACAGGTCGGAACACTGAAGCTTTCTTT
CASSKGPRTGRNTEAFF
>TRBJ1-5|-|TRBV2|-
TGTGCCAGCAGTGTTGGGACAAGCAATCAGCCCCAGCATTTT
CASSVGTSNQPQHF
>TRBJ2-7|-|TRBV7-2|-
TGTGCCAGCAGCTCTATAGGAGGTGGGCCCTCCTACGAGCAGTACTTC
CASSSIGGGPSYEQYF
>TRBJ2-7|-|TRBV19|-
TGTGCCAGTAGTATAACAGGGAGGACCTACGAGCAGTACTTC
CASSITGRTYEQYF
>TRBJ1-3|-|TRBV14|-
TGTGCCAGCAGCCAAGGGGTATTGTCTGGAAACACCATATATTTT
CASSQGVLSGNTIYF
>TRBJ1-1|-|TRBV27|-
TGTGCCAGCAGTTTATCAGGCAGGAACACTGAAGCTTTCTTT
CASSLSGRNTEAFF
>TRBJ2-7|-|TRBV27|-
TGTGCCAGCAGTTTAGCTGCCAGGGGAGGTGACGAGCAGTACTTC
CASSLAARGGDEQYF
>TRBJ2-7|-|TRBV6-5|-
TGTGCCAGCAACCCTAATATGGGTAGCTACGAGCAGTACTTC
CASNPNMGSYEQYF
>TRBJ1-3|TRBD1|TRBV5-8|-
TGTGCCAGCAGACGGACAGGGGCCGGAAACACCATATATTTT
CASRRTGAGNTIYF
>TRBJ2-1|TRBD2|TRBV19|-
TGTGCCAGTAGTATCGGACTAGCGGGAGGGACTGAGCAGTTCTTC
CASSIGLAGGTEQFF
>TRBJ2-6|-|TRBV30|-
TGTGCCTGGGGCCGACCGGGGGCCAACGTCCTGACTTTC
CAWGRPGANVLTF
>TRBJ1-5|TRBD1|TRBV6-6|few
TGTGCCACGATGCAGGGGGCAGGGCAGCCCCAGCATTTT
CATMQGAGQPQHF
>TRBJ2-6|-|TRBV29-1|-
TGCAGCGCCGCCATGGCCAGGGACGCCTCTGGGGCCAACGTCCTGACTTTC
CSAAMARDASGANVLTF
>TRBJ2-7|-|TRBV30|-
TGTGCCTGGAGTGCCCTTGGGACAACCGACTACGAGCAGTACTTC
CAWSALGTTDYEQYF
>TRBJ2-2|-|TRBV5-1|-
TGCGCCAGCAGCTTGGCCGGGGCTGTCACCGGGGAGCTGTTTTTT
CASSLAGAVTGELFF
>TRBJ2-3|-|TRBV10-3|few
TGTGCCATCAGTGAGCGGCAGGGGGGGGACACAGATACGCAGTATTTT
CAISERQGGDTDTQYF
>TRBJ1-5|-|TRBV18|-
TGTGCCAGCTCACCAGAGAGGGCCAATCAGCCCCAGCATTTT
CASSPERANQPQHF
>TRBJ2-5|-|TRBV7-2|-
TGTGCCAGCAGCTTAACCAACAGCCAAGAGACCCAGTACTTC
CASSLTNSQETQYF
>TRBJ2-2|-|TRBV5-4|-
TGTGCCAGCAGCGGGGGAGGATCCCGAACCGGGGAGCTGTTTTTT
CASSGGGSRTGELFF
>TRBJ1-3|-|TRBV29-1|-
TGCAGCGCCGGGGAACCGGGACCCAGCTCTGGAAACACCATATATTTT
CSAGEPGPSSGNTIYF
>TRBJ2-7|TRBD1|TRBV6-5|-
TGTGCCAGCAGACGAGGGACAGTCTCCTACGAGCAGTACTTC
CASRRGTVSYEQYF
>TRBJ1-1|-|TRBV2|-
TGTGCCAGTAAGGGCGAGGGAACTGAAGCTTTCTTT
CASKGEGTEAFF
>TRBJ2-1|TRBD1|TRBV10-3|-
TGTGCCTCCTGGGACAGGAGCTGGGATGAGCAGTTCTTC
CASWDRSWDEQFF
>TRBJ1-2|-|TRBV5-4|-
TGTGCCAGCAGCTTTGGGACGGCGGCGCCTGGCTACACCTTC
CASSFGTAAPGYTF
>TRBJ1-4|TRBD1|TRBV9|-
TGTGCCAGCAGCGAGACAGGGGGCCCCCCTAATCCTGAAAAACTGTTTTTT
CASSETGGPPNPEKLFF